This entry lists 21 T cell receptor beta chains sequenced from one sample in a study of T cells after yellow fever vaccination. TCRdb redid the calling of the 5' RACE reads with MiXCR, one entry per CDR3 protein. The sample lists a few hundred thousand distinct CDR3 sequences; less than 20% were seen once. The source material was PBMCs, sampled 5 to 6 days after the first yellow fever vaccination. These receptors were collected from a man aged 18 to 29 who received the YFV17D yellow fever vaccine.

This clonotype was seen more than once but under ten times. This chain links TRBV5-1 with TRBJ1-1; tentatively, D is TRBD1 (5 bases). This CDR3 contains 14 residues. Trimming left V 0 bases short and J 4 bases short, with 10 bases between. Germline CDR1 SGHRS, CDR2 YFSETQ. The CDR3 nucleotides read TGCGCCAGCAGCTTGGATACTGGGGGCACTGAAGCTTTCTTT. This codes for CASSLDTGGTEAFF.

The chain uses TRBV9 and TRBJ2-2, with D possibly being TRBD1 (6 bases). V gave up 7 bases and J gave up 4 bases, with 14 bases separating them. The germline CDR1 and CDR2 sequences are SGDLS and YYNGEE. The CDR3 contains 14 residues. This CDR3 is CASGTGRGTGELFF. CDR3 coding DNA: TGTGCCAGCGGAACAGGCAGGGGCACCGGGGAGCTGTTTTTT.

CDR3 sequence (DNA): TGCGCCAGCAGCTTTCACCGGGACAGGGTTCGATCCGGGGAGCTGTTTTTT. Translated: CASSFHRDRVRSGELFF. This chain connects TRBV5-1 to TRBJ2-2; 9 nucleotides align to TRBD1. V lost 2 bases and J lost 6; bases outside the gene matches: 11. Per germline, CDR1 SGHRS and CDR2 YFSETQ. The length of the CDR3 is 17 residues. Full variable domain (missing parts from reference TRBV5-1 and TRBJ2-2): KAGVTQTPRYLIKTRGQQVTLSCSPISGHRSVSWYQQTPGQGLQFLFEYFSETQRNKGNFPGRFSGRQFSNSRSEMNVSTLELGDSALYLCASSFHRDRVRSGELFFGEGSRLTVL.

This clonotype showed up just a few times. CDR3 coding DNA: TGCAGTGCTAGGGACCCCGATTCCTACGAGCAGTACGTC. Its protein is CSARDPDSYEQYV. The chain recombines TRBV20-1 with TRBJ2-7; D remains ambiguous. V lost 3 bases, J lost 1 base, and 10 bases lay in between. Germline CDR1 is DFQATT and CDR2 is SNEGSKA (reference sequence). The CDR3 extends over 13 amino acids.

J is TRBJ2-7 and V is TRBV12-3 or TRBV12-4; 12 bases match TRBD2. CDR3 length equals 15 residues. The V gene end was trimmed by 7 bases and the J gene end by 3 bases; junction bases not matched to a gene: 7. CDR3 DNA: TGTGCCAGCACCCCCGGACTAGCGGGAAACTACGAGCAGTACGTC. It yields the protein CASTPGLAGNYEQYV.

The genes are TRBV7-9 and TRBJ1-1; 8 bases are shared with TRBD1. There are 14 residues in the CDR3. Germline V gene lookup returns CDR1 SEHNR and CDR2 FQNEAQ (reference sequence). V dropped 1 base and J dropped 12; count of bases not matched to a gene: 10. CDR3: CASSLEAGGGKTFF. CDR3 nucleotides: TGTGCCAGCAGCTTAGAGGCAGGGGGCGGTAAAACTTTCTTT.

This clonotype was observed once. The chain combines TRBV20-1 with TRBJ1-1; D possibly corresponds to TRBD1 (5 bases). Per the germline V gene, CDR1 is DFQATT and CDR2 is SNEGSKA (reference sequence). This CDR3 spans 15 amino acids. V was cut by 3 bases and J by 2 bases, with 16 bases left in between. This CDR3 is CSARGSGGGNTEAFF. The CDR3 region has the DNA TGCAGTGCTAGGGGTTCGGGGGGAGGTAACACTGAAGCTTTCTTT.

This clonotype was recorded a few times. This chain connects TRBV5-6 to TRBJ2-1; D unresolved. V was trimmed by 1 base and J by 4 bases, leaving 6 bases between them. CDR3 size: 13 residues. CDR1 is SGHDT, CDR2 YYEEEE, per germline. The CDR3 protein is CASSLFSYNEQFF. For the CDR3, the DNA is TGTGCCAGCAGCTTGTTCTCATACAATGAGCAGTTCTTC.

The chain recombines TRBV4-1 with TRBJ1-4; D is possibly TRBD1 (6 bases). Germline V gene sequence: CDR1 MGHRA, CDR2 YSYEKL. V was shortened by 6 bases and J by 5 bases, with 16 bases between the two germline ends. The CDR3 spans 15 residues. CDR3 DNA: TGCGCCAGCAGGCTCTCCCAGGGGTTAAATGAAAAACTGTTTTTT. Its protein product is CASRLSQGLNEKLFF.

This rearrangement joins TRBV30 to TRBJ1-2, with D uncertain. The ends were cut back, 1 base at V and 10 bases at J, with 10 bases in the middle. The CDR3 spans 11 residues. CDR1 is GTSNPN, CDR2 SVGIG, per germline (reference sequence). DNA of the CDR3: TGTGCCTGGAGTGAAAGGAACGACTACACCTTC. This encodes CAWSERNDYTF.

This clonotype turned up a few times. This chain uses TRBV4-2 with TRBJ2-5; 9 bases are shared with TRBD1. J was trimmed by 5 bases and V by 4 bases; bases with no gene match: 8. The CDR3 runs to 15 residues. The germline CDR1 and CDR2 sequences are LGHNA and YNFKEQ. CDR3 region: CASSPGQGRRETQYF. The CDR3 DNA follows: TGTGCCAGCAGCCCCGGACAGGGGAGGAGGGAGACCCAGTACTTC.

This clonotype appeared a few times. This chain joins TRBV6-2 or TRBV6-3 and TRBJ2-4; weak D call: TRBD2 (6 bases). The ends were cut back, 2 bases at V and 0 bases at J, with 8 bases in the middle. The CDR3 extends over 15 amino acids. CDR1 MNHEY and CDR2 SVGEGT come from the germline V gene. CDR3: CASSYEGLAKNIQYF. Here the CDR3 DNA reads TGTGCCAGCAGTTACGAGGGACTAGCCAAAAACATTCAGTACTTC.

The V and J genes are TRBV7-3 and TRBJ2-5; D could derive from TRBD1 or TRBD2 (5 bases each). Germline CDR1 is SGHTA and CDR2 is FQGTGA. This CDR3 has 14 amino acids. The germline V and J ends were trimmed by 5 bases and 4 bases, with 14 bases remaining between them. The CDR3 region is CASSPSGTGETQYF. CDR3 coding DNA: TGTGCCAGCAGCCCCTCAGGGACCGGAGAGACCCAGTACTTC.

The chain couples TRBV5-1 to TRBJ2-7; D unclear. Per the germline V gene, CDR1 is SGHRS and CDR2 is YFSETQ. The V end lost 0 bases, the J end lost 4 bases, and 20 bases lay between the germline ends. This CDR3 is built from 17 residues. The CDR3 region is CASSLVIGSYRTYEQYF. In DNA form, the CDR3 reads TGCGCCAGCAGCTTGGTCATAGGGTCATATCGGACGTACGAGCAGTACTTC.

This clonotype showed up just a few times. V usage is TRBV7-2 and J usage is TRBJ2-3; 8 bases are shared with TRBD2. Germline loops: CDR1 SGHTA, CDR2 FQGNSA. This CDR3 has 15 amino acids. The junction had 3 bases not matched to a gene; V was cut back by 3 bases and J by 1 base. The CDR3 is CASSFATSGTDTQYF. The CDR3 region has the DNA TGTGCCAGCAGCTTTGCGACTAGCGGCACAGATACGCAGTATTTT.

This clonotype showed up just a few times. The chain has TRBV5-6 and TRBJ2-7, with TRBD1 identical over 11 bases. V was clipped by 4 bases and J by 3 bases; unmatched bases: 9. The CDR3 contains 16 residues. Germline CDR1 is SGHDT and CDR2 is YYEEEE. This chain's CDR3 is CASSPRGTGGFYEQYF. The CDR3 nucleotides are TGTGCCAGCAGCCCGAGGGGGACAGGGGGATTCTACGAGCAGTACTTC.

This rearrangement joins TRBV5-1 to TRBJ2-3, with D perhaps assigned TRBD1 or TRBD2 (5 bases each). The CDR3 consists of 15 residues. The V end lost 4 bases, the J end lost 0 bases, and 12 bases lay between the germline ends. Germline V gene sequence: CDR1 SGHRS, CDR2 YFSETQ. CDR3 loop: CASSAGTGSTDTQYF. DNA of the CDR3: TGCGCCAGCAGCGCCGGGACCGGCAGCACAGATACGCAGTATTTT.

The J gene is TRBJ1-6, the V gene TRBV10-3; D is ambiguous. V lost 6 bases to trimming and J lost 4 bases, with 10 bases between them. This CDR3 region has 14 residues. Germline CDR1 is ENHRY and CDR2 is SYGVKD. This CDR3 reads CAIRPDLYNSPLHF. In nucleotides, the CDR3 is TGTGCCATCAGGCCGGATCTGTATAATTCACCCCTCCACTTT.

This clonotype was detected once. The rearrangement links TRBV7-9 to TRBJ1-1; the match to TRBD1 covers 8 bases. The J segment lost 12 bases and the V segment lost 5 bases, leaving 8 bases of the junction unmatched. CDR3 length: 12 amino acids. Germline V gives CDR1 SEHNR, CDR2 FQNEAQ (reference sequence). The CDR3 is CASSPPGQVTFF. DNA for the CDR3: TGTGCCAGCAGCCCACCGGGACAGGTAACTTTCTTT. The full variable domain, completed using reference TRBV7-9 and TRBJ1-1, is DTGVSQNPRHKITKRGQNVTFRCDPISEHNRLYWYRQTLGQGPEFLTYFQNEAQLEKSRLLSDRFSAERPKGSFSTLEIQRTEQGDSAMYLCASSPPGQVTFFGQGTRLTVV.

The genes are TRBV5-5 and TRBJ2-3; 7 nucleotides align to TRBD1. The J segment lost 3 bases and the V segment lost 5 bases, leaving 12 bases of the junction unmatched. The CDR3 runs to 16 residues. Germline V gene sequence: CDR1 SGHKS, CDR2 YYEKEE (reference sequence). The CDR3 nucleotides are TGTGCCAGCAGTCATTGGGCTACAGGGGCGACAGATACGCAGTATTTT. It translates to CASSHWATGATDTQYF.

The table lists this clonotype with a few counts. The CDR3 loop is CASRFWDSPLHF. In DNA form, the CDR3 reads TGTGCCAGCAGGTTTTGGGATTCACCCCTCCACTTT. This sequence joins TRBV6-5 and TRBJ1-6; D call uncertain. Germline CDR1 is MNHEY and CDR2 is SVGAGI. Trimming cost V 6 bases and J 8 bases, with 8 bases left between them. The length of the CDR3 is 12 residues.